Listed below are T cell receptor beta chains from one sample, sequenced in a study of blood T cell repertoires in COVID-19. Profiling relied on immunoSEQ multiplex PCR, and the TCRdb table lists in-frame clones only, not all of them. The sample carries about 210,000 clones, 65% to 90% recorded once. Sequencing input: PBMCs or T cells enriched from blood (not recorded which). Receptor source: a young woman who had been exposed to COVID-19. Each CDR3 is given with its conserved first and last residue. The D gene is left open where the match is weak. Clone size is not always given. Where it is, it says once, few, many or a class for expanded clones.

v_call	clone_size	j_call	d_call	cdr3_nt	cdr3_aa
TRBV27	NA	TRBJ2-3	TRBD2	TGTGCCAGCAGTTCACTAGCGGGGTTTGGGAAGTATTTT	CASSSLAGFGKYF
TRBV30	NA	TRBJ1-6	TRBD1	TGTGCCTGGACCCGGGACAGGGATCGCCTGGGCTCCTATAATTCACCCCTCCACTTT	CAWTRDRDRLGSYNSPLHF
TRBV19	NA	TRBJ2-7	TRBD1	TGTGCCAGTAGTGACAGGGTAAGGGACGAGCAGTACTTC	CASSDRVRDEQYF
TRBV19	NA	TRBJ2-2	NA	TGTGCCAGTAAATCAGGGGATGGCACCGGGGAGCTGTTTTTT	CASKSGDGTGELFF
TRBV10-2	NA	TRBJ2-5	NA	TGCGCCAGCACCTTAAGGGGCAGGGCAGGAGAGACCCAGTACTTC	CASTLRGRAGETQYF
TRBV7-3	NA	TRBJ2-2	TRBD2	TGTGCCAGCAGTCCGGGACTAGCGGGCACCGGGGAGCTGTTTTTT	CASSPGLAGTGELFF
TRBV10-3	few	TRBJ1-5	NA	TGTGCCATCAGCCCGGGTCCTAGCAATCAGCCCCAGCATTTT	CAISPGPSNQPQHF
TRBV29-1	NA	TRBJ2-7	TRBD2	TGCAGTGGCTCGGGGGGGAACTCCTACGAGCAGTACTTC	CSGSGGNSYEQYF
TRBV7-8	NA	TRBJ1-5	NA	TGTGCCAGCAGCTTAGCTATGAGAAAAAATCAGCCCCAGCATTTT	CASSLAMRKNQPQHF
TRBV27	NA	TRBJ1-5	TRBD1	TGTGCCAGCAGTTTATCCAACACAGGGGCGGGCAATCAGCCCCAGCATTTT	CASSLSNTGAGNQPQHF
TRBV6-5	NA	TRBJ1-2	NA	TGTGCCAGCAGTTACTCAGGGGGGGCTCCTGGCTACACCTTC	CASSYSGGAPGYTF
TRBV2	NA	TRBJ2-7	NA	TGTGCCAGCAGTGGGACAGCAGAGCAGTACTTC	CASSGTAEQYF
TRBV3-1/TRBV3-2	NA	TRBJ1-6	NA	TGTGCCAGCAGGCGCCACCTCGGGGGGGCAGATAGTTATTCACCCCTCCACTTT	CASRRHLGGADSYSPLHF
TRBV2	NA	TRBJ2-3	NA	TGTGCCAGCAGTGAACTCCAAAGGGGGATCGGCACAGATACGCAGTATTTT	CASSELQRGIGTDTQYF
TRBV18	NA	TRBJ2-3	TRBD2	TGTGCCAGCTCACCAAGGTTATCTAGCGGGGCCGGAGATACGCAGTATTTT	CASSPRLSSGAGDTQYF
TRBV9	NA	TRBJ2-3	TRBD2	TGTGCCAGCAGCCTTCGACTAGCGGGGGGCACAGATACGCAGTATTTT	CASSLRLAGGTDTQYF
TRBV30	NA	TRBJ1-6	TRBD1	TGTGCCTGGGACCCGGGACAGGGCCGGGTACCCCTCCACTTT	CAWDPGQGRVPLHF
TRBV3-1/TRBV3-2	NA	TRBJ2-1	NA	TGTGCCTCGAGCGGCGCGCGGGTCCATAGCTCCTACAATGAGCAGTTCTTC	CASSGARVHSSYNEQFF
TRBV29-1	NA	TRBJ2-7	TRBD2	TGCGCGGGAGGGGGACAGAACTCCTACGAGCAGTACTTC	CAGGGQNSYEQYF
TRBV10-3	NA	TRBJ1-2	TRBD1	TGTGCCATCACAGCCCAGGGGGACTATGGCTACACCTTC	CAITAQGDYGYTF
TRBV15	NA	TRBJ2-7	NA	TGTGCCACCAGCAATCCGACTCGGGGTCTAGGGCGGGTCCTCTACTACTACGAGCAGTACTTC	CATSNPTRGLGRVLYYYEQYF
TRBV5-6	NA	TRBJ1-6	NA	TGTGCCAGCAGCTCACCGAAGGGGGAATTCTATAATTCACCCCTCCACTTT	CASSSPKGEFYNSPLHF
TRBV2	NA	TRBJ2-1	NA	TGTGCCAGCAGCGGGACATCCTACAATGAGCAGTTCTTC	CASSGTSYNEQFF
TRBV5-1	once	TRBJ1-2	NA	TGCGCCAGCAGCTCCGTGGCGGGGGACTATGGCTACACCTTC	CASSSVAGDYGYTF
TRBV29-1	NA	TRBJ2-7	NA	TGCAGCGTTGAGGTGTCAGCGTTGACCCTAGGCGAGATCTCCTACGAGCAGTACTTC	CSVEVSALTLGEISYEQYF
TRBV29-1	NA	TRBJ1-1	NA	TGCAGCGTTGCAGGGTTGGGCACTGAAGCTTTCTTT	CSVAGLGTEAFF
TRBV10-3	NA	TRBJ2-2	NA	TGTGCCATCAGTGAGTCACGGGACACCGGGGAGCTGTTTTTT	CAISESRDTGELFF
TRBV10-3	NA	TRBJ2-2	TRBD1	TGTGCCATCAGTGAGGACAGGGGACCTAACACCGGGGAGCTGTTTTTT	CAISEDRGPNTGELFF
TRBV7-9	few	TRBJ2-3	TRBD2	TGTGCCAGCAGCGACGCCCAAGGGCGGGGGGGAACAGATACGCAGTATTTT	CASSDAQGRGGTDTQYF
TRBV7-8	NA	TRBJ2-2	TRBD1	TGTGCCAGCGGAGGACAGGGAACCCGAACCACCGGGGAGCTGTTTTTT	CASGGQGTRTTGELFF
TRBV7-8	NA	TRBJ1-1	TRBD1	TGTGCCAGCAGCTCCAAACAGGGGGTGGGAGCTTTCTTT	CASSSKQGVGAFF
TRBV9	NA	TRBJ2-7	TRBD2	TGTGCCAGCAGCGTAGGGGCTAGCGGAGCTCCCTACGAGCAGTACTTC	CASSVGASGAPYEQYF
TRBV28	many	TRBJ2-7	TRBD1	TGTGCCACCCGCACTCCGGGACAGTGGAACTACGAGCAGTACTTC	CATRTPGQWNYEQYF
TRBV5-4	NA	TRBJ2-5	TRBD1	TGTGCCAGCAGCTTGAACAGGGGGGAAGGAGAGACCCAGTACTTC	CASSLNRGEGETQYF
TRBV7-8	NA	TRBJ2-1	TRBD2	TGTGCCAGCAGCTCCGGGACTAGCGGGGCCTACAATGAGCAGTTCTTC	CASSSGTSGAYNEQFF
TRBV7-9	few	TRBJ2-1	TRBD1	TGTGCCAGCAGCTTAGGTCGGGAGGGACAGGGGAACAATGAGCAGTTCTTC	CASSLGREGQGNNEQFF
TRBV9	few	TRBJ1-2	TRBD1	TGTGCCAGCAGCGCGGGACAGCTGAATCGGGGCTACACCTTC	CASSAGQLNRGYTF
TRBV19	NA	TRBJ2-2	TRBD1	TGTGCCAGTAGTCCTACAGGGGCGGCCAACACCGGGGAGCTGTTTTTT	CASSPTGAANTGELFF
TRBV10-3	many	TRBJ2-7	TRBD2	TGTGCCATCAGTGGACTAGCGGGGGGGGAGTACGAGCAGTACTTC	CAISGLAGGEYEQYF
TRBV2	NA	TRBJ2-3	TRBD2	TGTGCCAGCAGTGCTCGCCCCGGACTAGCGGGGGCGAGTGGGACAGATACGCAGTATTTT	CASSARPGLAGASGTDTQYF
TRBV12-5	NA	TRBJ1-2	NA	TGTGCTAGTGGTTTTTTCGACAGATTTCTCTATGGCTACACCTTC	CASGFFDRFLYGYTF
TRBV19	few	TRBJ1-5	NA	TGTGCCAGTAGGCAGGGAAGTTTAGGCAATCAGCCCCAGCATTTT	CASRQGSLGNQPQHF